Each of the 6 T cell receptor beta chains below was sequenced from the same sample in a study of blood T cell repertoires in COVID-19. Some clones are missing from TCRdb's copy, which holds only in-frame ones; the method was immunoSEQ multiplex PCR. The sample lists about 250,000 clones; around 89% were seen once. The sample was PBMCs or T cells enriched from blood (not recorded which). These receptors originate from a man aged 35 to 55 who had recovered from COVID-19.

The chain is built from TRBV19 and TRBJ2-1; 8 bases are a match to TRBD2. The CDR3 has 17 residues. The germline CDR1 and CDR2 sequences are LNHDA and SQIVND (reference sequence). V was clipped by 1 base and J by 8 bases; unmatched bases: 13. CDR3 in amino acids: CASSIVLIRTSSDEQFF. The CDR3 region has the DNA TGTGCCAGTAGTATAGTTCTCATCCGGACTAGCTCGGATGAGCAGTTCTTC.

The gene calls are TRBV7-9 and TRBJ1-6; 9 positions agree with TRBD1. J lost 10 bases, V lost 1 base, and 5 bases had no gene match. This CDR3 has 15 residues. Germline lookup yields CDR1 SEHNR and CDR2 FQNEAQ (reference sequence). Written as DNA, the CDR3 is TGTGCCAGCAGCTTAGGGCGGACAGGGGACTCACCCCTCCACTTT. It yields the protein CASSLGRTGDSPLHF.

The V and J genes are TRBV9 and TRBJ1-3; no reliable D call. CDR3 length: 15 amino acids. Germline values: CDR1 SGDLS, CDR2 YYNGEE. V lost 0 bases, J lost 3 bases, and 10 bases lay in between. CDR3 coding DNA: TGTGCCAGCAGCGTAGAGTGGTTCGGTGGAAACACCATATATTTT. It codes for CASSVEWFGGNTIYF.

This chain joins TRBV18 and TRBJ1-2; 7 bases align to TRBD1. This CDR3 spans 15 amino acids. J was trimmed by 3 bases and V by 2 bases; bases with no gene match: 6. CDR1 is KGHSH and CDR2 is LQKENI in the germline V gene. The CDR3 region has the DNA TGTGCCAGCTCACCATACCGCCAGGGGGACTATGGCTACACCTTC. Protein: CASSPYRQGDYGYTF. Combining the CDR3 with reference TRBV18 and TRBJ1-2 gives the whole variable domain NAGVMQNPRHLVRRRGQEARLRCSPMKGHSHVYWYRQLPEEGLKFMVYLQKENIIDESGMPKERFSAEFPKEGPSILRIQQVVRGDSAAYFCASSPYRQGDYGYTFGSGTRLTVV.

This clone was detected only a few times. The chain couples TRBV18 to TRBJ1-1, with 10 positions matching TRBD1. V was clipped by 4 bases and J by 0 bases; unmatched bases: 8. Germline V gene data show CDR1 as KGHSH and CDR2 as LQKENI. CDR3 length equals 17 residues. The CDR3 loop reads CASSHTRQGAVNTEAFF. CDR3 nucleotides: TGTGCCAGCTCACACACACGACAGGGGGCTGTGAACACTGAAGCTTTCTTT.

This clone was recorded only once. The V and J genes are TRBV5-5 and TRBJ2-1, with D tentatively TRBD2 (5 bases). The germline gives CDR1 SGHKS, CDR2 YYEKEE (reference sequence). V was trimmed by 0 bases and J by 5 bases, leaving 9 bases between them. The CDR3 spans 14 residues. For the CDR3, the DNA is TGTGCCAGCAGCTTGGCCGCGGGTCACAATGAGCAGTTCTTC. It codes for CASSLAAGHNEQFF.